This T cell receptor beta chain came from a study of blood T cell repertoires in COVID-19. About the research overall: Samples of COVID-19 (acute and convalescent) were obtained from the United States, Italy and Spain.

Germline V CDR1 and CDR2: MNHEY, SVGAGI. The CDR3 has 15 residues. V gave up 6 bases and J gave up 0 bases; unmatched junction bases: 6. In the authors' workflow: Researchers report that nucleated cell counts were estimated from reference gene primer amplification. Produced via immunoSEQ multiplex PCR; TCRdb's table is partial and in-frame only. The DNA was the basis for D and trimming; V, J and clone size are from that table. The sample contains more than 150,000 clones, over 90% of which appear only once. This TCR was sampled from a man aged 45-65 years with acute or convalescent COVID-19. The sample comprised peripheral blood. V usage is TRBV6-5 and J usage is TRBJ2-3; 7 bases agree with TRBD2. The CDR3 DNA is TGTGCCAGCAGCACTACTAGCGCTAGCACAGATACGCAGTATTTT. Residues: CASSTTSASTDTQYF.